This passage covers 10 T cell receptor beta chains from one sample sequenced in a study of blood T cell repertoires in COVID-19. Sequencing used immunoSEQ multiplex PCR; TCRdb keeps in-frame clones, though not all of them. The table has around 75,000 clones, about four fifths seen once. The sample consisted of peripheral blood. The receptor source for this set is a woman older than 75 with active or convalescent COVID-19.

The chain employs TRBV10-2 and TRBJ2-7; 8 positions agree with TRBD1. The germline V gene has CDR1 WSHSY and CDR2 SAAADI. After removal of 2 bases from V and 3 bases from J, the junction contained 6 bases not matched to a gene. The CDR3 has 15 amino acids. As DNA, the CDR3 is TGCGCCAGCAGTGAGCCGAGACAGGGGTTCTACGAGCAGTACTTC. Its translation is CASSEPRQGFYEQYF.

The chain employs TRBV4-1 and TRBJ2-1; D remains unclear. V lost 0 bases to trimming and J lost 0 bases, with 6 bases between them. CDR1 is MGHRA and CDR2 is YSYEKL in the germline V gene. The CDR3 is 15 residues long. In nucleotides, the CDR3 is TGCGCCAGCAGCCAAGATACGGGCTCCTACAATGAGCAGTTCTTC. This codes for CASSQDTGSYNEQFF.

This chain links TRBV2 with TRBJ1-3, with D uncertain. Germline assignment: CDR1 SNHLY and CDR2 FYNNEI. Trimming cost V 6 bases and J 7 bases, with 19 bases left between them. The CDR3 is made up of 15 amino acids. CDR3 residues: CASSHSRISANTIYF. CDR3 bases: TGTGCCAGCAGCCACAGCAGAATAAGTGCTAACACCATATATTTT.

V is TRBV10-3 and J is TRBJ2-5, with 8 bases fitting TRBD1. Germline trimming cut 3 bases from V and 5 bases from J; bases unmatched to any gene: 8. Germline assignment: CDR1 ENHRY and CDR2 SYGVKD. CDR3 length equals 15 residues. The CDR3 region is CAISDSGRGLETQYF. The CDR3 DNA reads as TGTGCCATCAGTGATTCTGGCAGGGGGCTGGAGACCCAGTACTTC.

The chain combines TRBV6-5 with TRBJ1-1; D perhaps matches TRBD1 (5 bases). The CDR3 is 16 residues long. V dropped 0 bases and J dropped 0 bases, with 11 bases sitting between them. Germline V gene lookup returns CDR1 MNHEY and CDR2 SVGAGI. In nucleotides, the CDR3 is TGTGCCAGCAGTTACTCTTCGCAGGGCTTGAACACTGAAGCTTTCTTT. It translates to CASSYSSQGLNTEAFF.

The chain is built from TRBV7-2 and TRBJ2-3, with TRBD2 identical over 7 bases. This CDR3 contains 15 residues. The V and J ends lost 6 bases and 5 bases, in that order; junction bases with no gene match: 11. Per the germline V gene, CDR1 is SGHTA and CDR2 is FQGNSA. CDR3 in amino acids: CASRPRSAGLDTQYF. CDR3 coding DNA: TGTGCCAGCAGGCCGAGGTCAGCGGGATTAGATACGCAGTATTTT.

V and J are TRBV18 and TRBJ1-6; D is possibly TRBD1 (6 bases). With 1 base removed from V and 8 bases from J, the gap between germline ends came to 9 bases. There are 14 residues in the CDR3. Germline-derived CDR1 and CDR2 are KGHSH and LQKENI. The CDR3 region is CASSPQGVDSPLHF. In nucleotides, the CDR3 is TGTGCCAGCTCACCACAGGGGGTTGATTCACCCCTCCACTTT.

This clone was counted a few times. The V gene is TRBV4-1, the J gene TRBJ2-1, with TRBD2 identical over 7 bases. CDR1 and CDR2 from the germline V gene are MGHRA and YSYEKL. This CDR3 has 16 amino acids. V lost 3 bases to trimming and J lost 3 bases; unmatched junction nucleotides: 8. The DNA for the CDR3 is TGCGCCAGCAGCCATTTTGGCGGGAGTTTCTACAATGAGCAGTTCTTC. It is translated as CASSHFGGSFYNEQFF.

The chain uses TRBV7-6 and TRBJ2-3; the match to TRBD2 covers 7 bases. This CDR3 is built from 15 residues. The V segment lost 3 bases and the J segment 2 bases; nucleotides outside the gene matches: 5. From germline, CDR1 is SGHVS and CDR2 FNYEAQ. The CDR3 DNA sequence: TGTGCCAGCAGCTTGAGCGGGGTATTCACAGATACGCAGTATTTT. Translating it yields CASSLSGVFTDTQYF.

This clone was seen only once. This CDR3 is CASSLYKRDMATNYGYTF. The CDR3 bases are TGTGCCAGCAGCCTTTACAAGCGGGACATGGCGACTAACTATGGCTACACCTTC. This chain joins TRBV16 and TRBJ1-2; perhaps TRBD1 as D (6 bases). In germline, CDR1 is KGHSY, CDR2 FQNENV. This CDR3 has 18 residues. V was clipped by 4 bases and J by 0 bases, with 21 bases between them.